The rows below give T cell receptor beta chains drawn from one sample of a study of blood T cell repertoires in COVID-19. Only in-frame clones appear in the TCRdb table, and some are missing; sequencing was by immunoSEQ multiplex PCR. The table shows 65,000 to 80,000 clones, with about 90% occurring only once. The source material was peripheral blood. These receptors were taken from a man in his fifties with active COVID-19. Each CDR3 is given with its conserved first and last residue. A D gene is named only where the DNA matches it firmly. Clone size appears in some rows only: once, few, many, or a class for an expanded clone.

j_call v_call clone_size d_call cdr3_aa cdr3_nt
TRBJ1-1 TRBV3-1/TRBV3-2 - - CASSRGQSGNTEAFF TGTGCCAGCAGCCGGGGACAATCTGGGAACACTGAAGCTTTCTTT
TRBJ1-1 TRBV7-9 - TRBD1 CASSAGTGYTEAFF TGTGCCAGCAGCGCCGGGACAGGGTACACTGAAGCTTTCTTT
TRBJ2-2 TRBV4-1 - TRBD1 CASSPMTGYTGELFF TGCGCCAGCAGCCCGATGACAGGGTACACCGGGGAGCTGTTTTTT
TRBJ1-1 TRBV25-1 - - CASRSGTEAFF TGTGCCAGCCGTTCCGGGACTGAAGCTTTCTTT
TRBJ2-3 TRBV4-2 - - CASSPATSVADTQYF TGTGCCAGCAGCCCGGCTACCAGCGTGGCAGATACGCAGTATTTT
TRBJ1-1 TRBV6-5 once - CASTTGGVNTEAFF TGTGCCAGCACCACGGGGGGGGTGAACACTGAAGCTTTCTTT
TRBJ1-2 TRBV28 - - CASSSTGSENYGYTF TGTGCCAGCAGTTCTACAGGGTCAGAGAACTATGGCTACACCTTC
TRBJ1-2 TRBV3-1/TRBV3-2 many - CASSQVGDGYTF TGTGCCAGCAGCCAAGTAGGAGATGGCTACACCTTC
TRBJ1-3 TRBV2 - TRBD1 CAIAEGADGNTIYF TGTGCCATCGCGGAGGGGGCAGACGGAAACACCATATATTTT
TRBJ2-5 TRBV27 - - CASGRGTQYF TGTGCCAGCGGCCGCGGTACCCAGTACTTC
TRBJ1-4 TRBV27 - - CASRPGTTNEKLFF TGTGCCAGCAGACCAGGGACAACTAATGAAAAACTGTTTTTT
TRBJ1-5 TRBV24-1 - TRBD1 CATSDPRDRAAGNQPQHF TGTGCCACCAGTGATCCACGAGACAGGGCAGCGGGCAATCAGCCCCAGCATTTT
TRBJ1-6 TRBV14 once TRBD1 CASSQVGRSRTGADNSPLHF TGTGCCAGCAGCCAAGTTGGCCGTTCCCGGACAGGGGCCGATAATTCACCCCTCCACTTT
TRBJ2-3 TRBV24-1 - TRBD2 CATSDRERDTDTQYF TGTGCCACCAGTGATAGGGAGCGGGACACAGATACGCAGTATTTT
TRBJ2-7 TRBV29-1 once TRBD2 CSVVGQPGLAGPSYEQYF TGCAGCGTTGTAGGACAACCGGGACTAGCGGGACCCTCCTACGAGCAGTACTTC
TRBJ2-7 TRBV6-5 - TRBD1 CASQAGGSREQYF TGTGCCAGCCAAGCAGGGGGAAGCCGCGAGCAGTACTTC
TRBJ2-2 TRBV6-1 - - CASSDSTSVSTGELFF TGTGCCAGCAGTGATTCGACTAGTGTGAGCACCGGGGAGCTGTTTTTT
TRBJ2-3 TRBV9 - TRBD2 CASSPGGGSTDTQYF TGTGCCAGCAGTCCGGGCGGGGGAAGCACAGATACGCAGTATTTT
TRBJ1-3 TRBV6-1 once - CASSEGWPGSGNTIYF TGTGCCAGCAGTGAAGGCTGGCCGGGCTCTGGAAACACCATATATTTT
TRBJ1-1 TRBV7-3 - - CASSSTLNTEAFF TGTGCCAGCAGCTCCACATTAAACACTGAAGCTTTCTTT
TRBJ1-1 TRBV5-5 once TRBD1 CASSLGDSERSAFF TGTGCCAGCAGCTTGGGGGACAGTGAAAGATCTGCTTTCTTT
TRBJ2-1 TRBV3-1/TRBV3-2 once TRBD2 CASSQGLAASYNEQFF TGTGCCAGCAGCCAAGGCCTAGCGGCCTCCTACAATGAGCAGTTCTTC
TRBJ1-5 TRBV27 - TRBD1 CASRLTGGGNQPQHF TGTGCCAGCAGGTTAACAGGGGGCGGCAATCAGCCCCAGCATTTT
TRBJ1-2 TRBV25-1 - - CASSELGEVTGYTF TGTGCCAGCAGTGAATTAGGGGAAGTGACTGGCTACACCTTC
TRBJ1-1 TRBV28 - - CASSSHSFNTEAFF TGTGCCAGCAGTTCACACAGTTTTAACACTGAAGCTTTCTTT
TRBJ1-2 TRBV4-3 - - CASSQQQGQSQGYTF TGCGCCAGCAGCCAACAACAGGGTCAGAGCCAGGGCTACACCTTC
TRBJ2-2 TRBV28 - - CASRTGNTGELFF TGTGCCAGCAGGACAGGAAACACCGGGGAGCTGTTTTTT
TRBJ2-7 TRBV5-1 - TRBD2 CASSPTTSGGYEQYF TGCGCCAGCAGCCCGACGACTAGCGGAGGTTACGAGCAGTACTTC
TRBJ1-2 TRBV5-1 - TRBD1 CASSLGPRGPNYGYTF TGCGCCAGCAGCTTGGGGCCCAGGGGGCCTAACTATGGCTACACCTTC
TRBJ1-1 TRBV7-2 - TRBD1 CASSTTGGMNTEAFF TGTGCCAGCAGCACGACAGGGGGTATGAACACTGAAGCTTTCTTT
TRBJ2-2 TRBV28 - - CASSLVGEVAGELFF TGTGCCAGCAGTTTAGTCGGAGAGGTGGCCGGGGAGCTGTTTTTT
TRBJ2-7 TRBV27 - TRBD1 CASSLRDRGGLYF TGTGCCAGCAGTCTCCGGGACAGGGGAGGGCTGTACTTC
TRBJ1-2 TRBV14 - - CASSRAQGPYGYTF TGTGCCAGCAGCCGGGCACAGGGCCCCTATGGCTACACCTTC
TRBJ1-1 TRBV16 once - CASSPAQATEAFF TGTGCCAGCAGCCCCGCCCAGGCCACTGAAGCTTTCTTT
TRBJ2-5 TRBV5-1 - TRBD2 CASSFTSGGVQETQYF TGCGCCAGCAGCTTCACTAGCGGGGGAGTTCAAGAGACCCAGTACTTC
TRBJ1-4 TRBV5-1 - TRBD1 CASSPRTGGNEKLFF TGCGCCAGCAGCCCTCGGACAGGGGGTAATGAAAAACTGTTTTTT
TRBJ2-1 TRBV2 once TRBD2 CASNQLAAYNEQFF TGTGCCAGCAATCAACTAGCGGCCTACAATGAGCAGTTCTTC
TRBJ2-1 TRBV4-3 - - CASSPDNYNEQFF TGCGCCAGCAGCCCGGACAACTACAATGAGCAGTTCTTC
TRBJ2-3 TRBV27 - TRBD2 CASSSSGRGTDTQYF TGTGCCAGCAGTTCTAGCGGGAGGGGCACAGATACGCAGTATTTT
TRBJ2-3 TRBV24-1 once - CATSESHSTDTQYF TGTGCCACCAGCGAGTCCCACAGCACAGATACGCAGTATTTT
TRBJ1-2 TRBV5-1 - - CASSFPGAEGYTF TGCGCCAGCAGCTTTCCAGGGGCTGAGGGCTACACCTTC
TRBJ2-7 TRBV19 - - CASSIADTAYEQYF TGTGCCAGTAGTATAGCTGACACTGCCTACGAGCAGTACTTC
TRBJ2-7 TRBV6-5 - TRBD1 CASSLGGQGYYEQYF TGTGCCAGCAGCCTAGGGGGACAGGGGTACTACGAGCAGTACTTC
TRBJ1-5 TRBV24-1 - TRBD1 CATSAKGTGHQPQHF TGTGCCACCAGTGCAAAGGGGACAGGGCACCAGCCCCAGCATTTT
TRBJ2-2 TRBV9 few - CASSVGDTNTGELFF TGTGCCAGCAGCGTAGGCGACACTAACACCGGGGAGCTGTTTTTT
TRBJ1-1 TRBV4-1 - - CASSQGGTSQTEAFF TGCGCCAGCAGCCAAGGCGGGACTTCTCAGACTGAAGCTTTCTTT
TRBJ2-7 TRBV5-1 once - CASSSAGATGVDYEQYF TGCGCCAGCAGCTCGGCGGGCGCGACGGGAGTTGACTACGAGCAGTACTTC
TRBJ1-5 TRBV29-1 - - CSVRGGGAGGGQPQHF TGCAGCGTCCGGGGTGGAGGGGCTGGTGGCGGTCAGCCCCAGCATTTT
TRBJ2-7 TRBV6-5 - - CASTEGGGGSYEQYF TGTGCCAGCACCGAGGGGGGCGGGGGCTCCTACGAGCAGTACTTC
TRBJ2-1 TRBV5-1 - TRBD1 CASSTVPGQGSDGEQFF TGCGCCAGCAGCACCGTTCCGGGACAGGGATCGGACGGTGAGCAGTTCTTC
TRBJ1-1 TRBV7-9 - TRBD1 CASSLTGVNTEAFF TGTGCCAGCAGCTTAACAGGGGTGAACACTGAAGCTTTCTTT
TRBJ2-7 TRBV4-3 - TRBD2 CASSQDPPPTSGGAHEQYF TGCGCCAGCAGCCAAGACCCACCCCCGACTAGCGGGGGGGCCCACGAGCAGTACTTC
TRBJ1-4 TRBV11-2 - TRBD1 CASSPLGQDLNEKLFF TGTGCCAGCAGCCCCCTCGGACAGGACCTTAATGAAAAACTGTTTTTT
TRBJ1-5 TRBV21-1 - - CASSKSGRDMAQPQHF TGTGCCAGCAGCAAATCTGGACGGGATATGGCGCAGCCCCAGCATTTT
TRBJ1-6 TRBV5-1 - TRBD1 CASSLVSSGQGLSPLHF TGCGCCAGCAGCTTGGTTTCATCGGGACAGGGGCTTTCACCCCTCCACTTT
TRBJ2-7 TRBV29-1 - - CSVLEREQYF TGCAGCGTTCTAGAACGGGAGCAGTACTTC
TRBJ1-3 TRBV4-3 - TRBD1 CASSQEGTAGNTIYF TGCGCCAGCAGCCAAGAGGGGACAGCTGGAAACACCATATATTTT
TRBJ2-7 TRBV6-5 - TRBD1 CASSRDRPGYEQYF TGTGCCAGCAGTCGGGACAGGCCTGGTTACGAGCAGTACTTC
TRBJ2-1 TRBV7-3 - TRBD2 CASNQGLADNNEQFF TGTGCCAGCAACCAGGGACTAGCGGATAACAATGAGCAGTTCTTC
TRBJ2-1 TRBV3-1/TRBV3-2 - TRBD2 CASSQDWSGGAYNEQFF TGTGCCAGCAGCCAAGATTGGTCGGGGGGGGCCTACAATGAGCAGTTCTTC